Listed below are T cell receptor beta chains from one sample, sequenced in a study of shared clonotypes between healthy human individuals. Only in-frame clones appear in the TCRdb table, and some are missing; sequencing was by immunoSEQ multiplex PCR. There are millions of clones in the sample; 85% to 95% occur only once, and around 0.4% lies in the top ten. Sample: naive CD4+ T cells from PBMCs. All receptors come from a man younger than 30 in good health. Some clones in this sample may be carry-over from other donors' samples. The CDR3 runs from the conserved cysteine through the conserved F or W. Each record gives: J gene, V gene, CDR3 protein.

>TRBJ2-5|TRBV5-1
CASSFSGRAGETQYF
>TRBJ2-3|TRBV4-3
CASSHEGGGGDTQYF
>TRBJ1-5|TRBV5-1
CASRPDSSNQPQHF
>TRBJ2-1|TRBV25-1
CASSEGGLAGVKREQFF
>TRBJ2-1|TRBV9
CASSVGTSGRGNEQFF
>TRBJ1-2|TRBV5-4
CASSFGGGADYGYTF
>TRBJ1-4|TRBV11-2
CASSLVAVEKLFF
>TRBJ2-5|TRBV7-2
CASSLFGGTETQYF
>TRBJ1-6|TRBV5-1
CASSSGTGYSPLHF
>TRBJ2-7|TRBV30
CAWSVGLLYEQYF
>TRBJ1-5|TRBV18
CASSITGDVSEPQHF